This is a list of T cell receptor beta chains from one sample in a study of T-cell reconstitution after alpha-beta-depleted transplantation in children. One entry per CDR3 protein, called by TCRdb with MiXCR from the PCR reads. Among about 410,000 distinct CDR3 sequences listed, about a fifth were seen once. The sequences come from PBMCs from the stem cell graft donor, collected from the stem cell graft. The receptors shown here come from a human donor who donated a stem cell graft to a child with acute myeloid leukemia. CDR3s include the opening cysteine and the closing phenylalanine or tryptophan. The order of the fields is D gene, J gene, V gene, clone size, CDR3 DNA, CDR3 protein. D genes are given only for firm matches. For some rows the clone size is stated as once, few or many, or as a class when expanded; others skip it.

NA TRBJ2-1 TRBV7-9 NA TGTGCCAGCAGCTTAGAGGATAGCGGCGATGAGCAGTTCTTC CASSLEDSGDEQFF
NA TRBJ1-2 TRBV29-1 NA TGCAGCGTTGGAGGTGGCTCTGGCTACACCTTC CSVGGGSGYTF
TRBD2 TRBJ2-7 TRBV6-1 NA TGTGCCAGCAGGCAGGCGGGGGGCTCCTACGAGCAGTACTTC CASRQAGGSYEQYF
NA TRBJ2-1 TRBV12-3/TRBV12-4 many TGTGCCAGTTTGGGGGGTTTAGACAATGAGCAGTTCTTC CASLGGLDNEQFF
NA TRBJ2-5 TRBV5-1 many TGCGCCAGCAGCTTGATGGGGGCAGGGGAGACCCAGTACTTC CASSLMGAGETQYF
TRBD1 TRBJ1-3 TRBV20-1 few TGCAGTGCTAGAGATTCAACAGGGGTAACTGGAAACACCATATATTTT CSARDSTGVTGNTIYF
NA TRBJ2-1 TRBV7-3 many TGTGCCAGCAGTGAAGGGACCGGGGCTGAGCAGTTCTTC CASSEGTGAEQFF
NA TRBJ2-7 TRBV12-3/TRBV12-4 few TGTGCCAGCAGTTCCCCCCGGACAGCGAACTACGAGCAGTACTTC CASSSPRTANYEQYF
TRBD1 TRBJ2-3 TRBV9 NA TGTGCCAGCAGCCACCAACAGGGGGCTAGCACAGATACGCAGTATTTT CASSHQQGASTDTQYF
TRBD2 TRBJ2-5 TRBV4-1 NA TGCGCCAGCAGCCAAGGGGCCATGACTAGCGGGAGCGGGGCTTGGGAGACCCAGTACTTC CASSQGAMTSGSGAWETQYF
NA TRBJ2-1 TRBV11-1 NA TGTGCCAGCAGTTCCGGGACTGAGAGCTCCTACAATGAGCAGTTCTTC CASSSGTESSYNEQFF
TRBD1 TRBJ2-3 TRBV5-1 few TGCGCCAGCAGCTGGGGACCCGGACAGGGGGTCGTAGATACGCAGTATTTT CASSWGPGQGVVDTQYF
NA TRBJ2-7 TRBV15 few TGTGCCACCAGCCCCCCGTATAGGGGCTTGACTTCCTACGAGCAGTACTTC CATSPPYRGLTSYEQYF
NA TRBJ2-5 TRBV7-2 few TGTGCCAGCAGCTTAGTGGCAGGGGCGCAGGGAGAGACCCAGTACTTC CASSLVAGAQGETQYF
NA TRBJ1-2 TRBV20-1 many TGCAGTGCCCAGGGATCCGCAGGGGACTATGGCTACACCTTC CSAQGSAGDYGYTF
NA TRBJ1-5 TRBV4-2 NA TGTGCCAGCAGCCAAGAAGGCCGGGGTGAAAGGAATCAGCCCCAGCATTTT CASSQEGRGERNQPQHF
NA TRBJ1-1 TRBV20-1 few TGCAGTGCTAGGGAGCCCGATGCTGAAGCTTTCTTT CSAREPDAEAFF
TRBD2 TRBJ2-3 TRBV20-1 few TGCAGTGCTAGACCCAGCGGGAGGGCCAGAGATACGCAGTATTTT CSARPSGRARDTQYF
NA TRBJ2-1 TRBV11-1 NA TGTGCCAGCACCGACCGGTATATTAACAATGAGCAGTTCTTC CASTDRYINNEQFF